The 5 T cell receptor beta chains in this list originate from one sample, sequenced in a study of blood T cell repertoires in COVID-19. Using immunoSEQ multiplex PCR, the repertoire was profiled, and TCRdb retains in-frame clones only, with some absent. The sample has over 80,000 clones; about nine tenths are singletons. The sample consisted of peripheral blood. These TCRs come from a man aged 50 or older with acute or convalescent COVID-19.

The chain carries TRBV5-1 and TRBJ2-3; 9 positions match TRBD2. Germline V gene sequence: CDR1 SGHRS, CDR2 YFSETQ. Unmatched junction bases numbered 9, after V lost 3 bases and J lost 1 base. This CDR3 spans 17 amino acids. The CDR3 loop reads CASSYERGAGRTDTQYF. The DNA of the CDR3 is TGCGCCAGCAGCTATGAGCGGGGGGCAGGGCGCACAGATACGCAGTATTTT.

The chain has TRBV7-2 and TRBJ1-5, with D possibly being TRBD1 (5 bases). The germline V gene has CDR1 SGHTA and CDR2 FQGNSA. The V gene lost 2 bases and the J gene lost 0 bases, with 8 bases spanning the gap. CDR3 size: 15 residues. CDR3: CASSLLTDSNQPQHF. The DNA of the CDR3 is TGTGCCAGCAGCTTACTGACAGATAGCAATCAGCCCCAGCATTTT.

The J gene is TRBJ2-1, the V gene TRBV2; D possibly corresponds to TRBD2 (5 bases). Per the germline V gene, CDR1 is SNHLY and CDR2 is FYNNEI. The CDR3 totals 15 residues. With 2 bases removed from V and 2 bases from J, the gap between germline ends came to 10 bases. This CDR3 is CASSESRGTYNEQFF. The CDR3 DNA follows: TGTGCCAGCAGTGAATCTCGGGGAACCTACAATGAGCAGTTCTTC.

The chain recombines TRBV3-1 (or the pseudogene TRBV3-2) with TRBJ2-3; 7 nucleotides agree with TRBD1. The germline gives CDR1 LGHDT, CDR2 YNNKEL (reference sequence). The junction had 4 bases not matched to a gene; V was cut back by 10 bases and J by 0 bases. This CDR3 comprises 13 residues. Here the CDR3 DNA reads TGTGCCACCGGGACAGAGAGCACAGATACGCAGTATTTT. This translates into CATGTESTDTQYF.

This chain connects TRBV7-2 to TRBJ2-2; no reliable D call. V shed 3 bases and J shed 6 bases, with 5 bases lying between them. The CDR3 is 12 residues long. From germline, CDR1 is SGHTA and CDR2 FQGNSA. The CDR3 DNA reads as TGTGCCAGCAGCTTTCTGTCCGGGGAGCTGTTTTTT. Amino acid sequence: CASSFLSGELFF.